A selection of T cell receptor beta chains follows, all from one sample in a study of cytomegalovirus exposure and HLA in healthy donors. The assay was immunoSEQ multiplex PCR, and TCRdb's table has in-frame clones only and misses some. The table lists over 100,000 clones, over 65% of them singletons. Sequencing input: PBMCs. These receptors came from a woman in her 30s in good health and CMV-seropositive. Both conserved end residues are part of each CDR3. A D gene is named only where the DNA matches it firmly. Clone size appears in some rows only: once, few, many, or a class for an expanded clone.

CDR3 protein,CDR3 DNA,J gene,V gene,CDR3 length,clone size,D gene
CASSDVSPNTEAFF,TGTGCCAGCAGTGATGTGAGCCCGAACACTGAAGCTTTCTTT,TRBJ1-1,TRBV2,14,.,.
CASGRGSNEKLFF,TGTGCTTCCGGGAGGGGTTCTAATGAAAAACTGTTTTTT,TRBJ1-4,TRBV11-2,13,.,.
CATSSSDVTGTFF,TGTGCCACCAGCTCCTCCGACGTGACAGGGACTTTCTTT,TRBJ1-1,TRBV15,13,.,TRBD1
CASLRQGAPYEQYF,TGTGCCAGCCTACGACAGGGGGCCCCCTACGAGCAGTACTTC,TRBJ2-7,TRBV5-6,14,once,TRBD1
CASSLMLGGGDTF,TGCGCCAGCAGCTTGATGCTCGGGGGGGGCGACACCTTC,TRBJ1-2,TRBV5-1,13,few,.
CASSLGAGGPGETQYF,TGTGCCAGCAGCTTGGGGGCGGGGGGGCCTGGAGAGACCCAGTACTTC,TRBJ2-5,TRBV5-4,16,.,TRBD2
CASSYSQHTEAFF,TGTGCCAGCAGTTACTCACAGCACACTGAAGCTTTCTTT,TRBJ1-1,TRBV6-6,13,.,.
CASRDRVGVEKLFF,TGTGCCAGCAGAGACAGGGTTGGAGTGGAAAAACTGTTTTTT,TRBJ1-4,TRBV2,14,once,TRBD1
CASSPTQGLNYGYTF,TGTGCCAGTAGTCCAACACAGGGGCTGAACTATGGCTACACCTTC,TRBJ1-2,TRBV19,15,once,TRBD1
CASSGTGGYGYTF,TGTGCCAGCAGCGGAACAGGGGGTTATGGCTACACCTTC,TRBJ1-2,TRBV7-6,13,.,TRBD1